Below, 10 T cell receptor beta chains from the same sample are listed, as sequenced in a study of T cells expressing NK-cell markers (dated by TCRdb to the early 2020s). The library was produced with 5' RACE. This sample was sequenced with an Illumina HiSeq 2000. TCRdb reprocessed the reads; each CDR3 protein sequence makes one entry, and DNA is unavailable. This sample's table lists 500,000 to 600,000 distinct CDR3 sequences. The ten largest clones represent approximately 3.6% of the sample. Sequenced input: blood T cells: a sorted CD56 or NKG2C T cell subset, CD4+ or CD8+ T cells, or bulk PBMC T cells (not recorded which). The receptors stem from a man younger than 35 in good health. Donor details come from another sample of the same person, matched by shared clones.

The chain has TRBV6-5 and TRBJ1-5. The CDR3 contains 14 residues. Germline CDR1 and CDR2: MNHEY and SVGAGI. The CDR3 sequence is CASSYSREQQPQHF.

The V and J genes are TRBV29-1 and TRBJ1-1. Per the germline V gene, CDR1 is SQVTM and CDR2 is ANQGSEA. This CDR3 has 13 amino acids. The CDR3 loop reads CSVSRDSGTEAFF.

J is TRBJ2-5 and V is TRBV5-4; the D gene TCRdb calls, TRBD2, cannot be checked with no DNA. The CDR3 totals 14 residues. The germline V gene encodes CDR1 SGHNT and CDR2 YYREEE (reference sequence). CDR3 loop: CASSEGLLQETQYF.

The J gene is TRBJ2-3, the V gene TRBV12-3 or TRBV12-4. CDR3 length: 12 residues. The CDR3 sequence is CASSRNFGSQYF.

The chain carries TRBV27 and TRBJ2-5. The CDR3 spans 13 residues. Germline values: CDR1 MNHEY, CDR2 SMNVEV (reference sequence). The CDR3 sequence: CASSPSVQETQYF.

The genes are TRBV7-6 and TRBJ1-4; TCRdb calls TRBD1, which cannot be checked without DNA. There are 14 residues in the CDR3. Germline CDR1 reads SGHVS; CDR2 reads FNYEAQ. CDR3 region: CASSLGPTGEKLFF.

The chain joins TRBV25-1 to TRBJ1-3. The CDR3 is 14 residues long. Germline V gene data show CDR1 as MGHDK and CDR2 as SYGVNS. The chain's CDR3 is CASNSGLGGNTIYF.

The rearrangement joins TRBV3-1 to TRBJ1-1; there is no DNA to check the TCRdb D call of TRBD1. Germline assignment: CDR1 LGHDT and CDR2 YNNKEL (reference sequence). This CDR3 spans 15 amino acids. CDR3 loop: CASSRSLDRGEEAFF.

This rearrangement joins TRBV12-3 or TRBV12-4 to TRBJ1-1; TCRdb picks TRBD1, but there is no DNA to check that call. This CDR3 is 15 amino acids long. CDR3 sequence: CAQTNRGQGNTEAFF.

The chain couples TRBV7-6 to TRBJ2-1; there is no DNA to check the TCRdb D call of TRBD2. The CDR3 has 16 amino acids. The germline V gene has CDR1 SGHVS and CDR2 FNYEAQ. CDR3 sequence reads: CASSLASGPLYNEQFF. The full variable domain, with the rest looked up from reference TRBV7-6 and TRBJ2-1, is GAGVSQSPRYKVTKRGQDVALRCDPISGHVSLYWYRQALGQGPEFLTYFNYEAQQDKSGLPNDRFSAERPEGSISTLTIQRTEQRDSAMYRCASSLASGPLYNEQFFGPGTRLTVL.